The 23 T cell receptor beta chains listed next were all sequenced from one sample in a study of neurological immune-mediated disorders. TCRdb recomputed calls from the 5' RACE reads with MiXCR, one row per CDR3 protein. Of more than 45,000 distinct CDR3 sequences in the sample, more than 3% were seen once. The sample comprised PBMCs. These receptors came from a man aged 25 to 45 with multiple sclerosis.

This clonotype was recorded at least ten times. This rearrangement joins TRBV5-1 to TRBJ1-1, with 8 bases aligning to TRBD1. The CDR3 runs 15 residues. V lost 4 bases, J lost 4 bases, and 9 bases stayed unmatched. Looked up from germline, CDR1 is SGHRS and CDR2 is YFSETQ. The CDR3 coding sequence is TGCGCCAGCAGCCTCGGACAGGGCGGAAGCACTGAAGCTTTCTTT. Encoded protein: CASSLGQGGSTEAFF. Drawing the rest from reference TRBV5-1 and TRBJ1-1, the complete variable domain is KAGVTQTPRYLIKTRGQQVTLSCSPISGHRSVSWYQQTPGQGLQFLFEYFSETQRNKGNFPGRFSGRQFSNSRSEMNVSTLELGDSALYLCASSLGQGGSTEAFFGQGTRLTVV.

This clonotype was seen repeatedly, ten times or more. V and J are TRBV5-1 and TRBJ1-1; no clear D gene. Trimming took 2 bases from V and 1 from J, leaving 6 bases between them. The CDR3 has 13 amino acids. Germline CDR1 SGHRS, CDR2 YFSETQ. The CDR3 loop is CASSFHSNTEAFF. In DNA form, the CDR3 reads TGCGCCAGCAGCTTCCATTCGAACACTGAAGCTTTCTTT.

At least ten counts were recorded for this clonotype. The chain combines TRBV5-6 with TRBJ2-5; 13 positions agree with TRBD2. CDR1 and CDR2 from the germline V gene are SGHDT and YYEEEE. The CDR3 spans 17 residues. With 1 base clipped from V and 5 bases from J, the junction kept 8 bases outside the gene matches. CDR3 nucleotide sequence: TGTGCCAGCAGCTTGACTAGCGGGGGGGCCAATCAGGAGACCCAGTACTTC. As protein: CASSLTSGGANQETQYF.

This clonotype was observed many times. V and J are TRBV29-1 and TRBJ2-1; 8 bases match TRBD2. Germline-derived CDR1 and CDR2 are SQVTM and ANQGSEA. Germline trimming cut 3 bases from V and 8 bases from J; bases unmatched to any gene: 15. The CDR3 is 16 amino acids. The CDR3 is CSVELPGLEMFYEQFF. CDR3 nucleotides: TGCAGCGTTGAGCTGCCGGGACTAGAGATGTTCTATGAGCAGTTCTTC.

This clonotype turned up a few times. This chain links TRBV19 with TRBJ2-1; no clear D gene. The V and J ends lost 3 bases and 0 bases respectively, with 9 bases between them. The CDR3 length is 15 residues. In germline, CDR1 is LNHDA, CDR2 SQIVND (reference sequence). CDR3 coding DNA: TGTGCCAGTAGTATTACAAGGGCCTCCTACAATGAGCAGTTCTTC. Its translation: CASSITRASYNEQFF.

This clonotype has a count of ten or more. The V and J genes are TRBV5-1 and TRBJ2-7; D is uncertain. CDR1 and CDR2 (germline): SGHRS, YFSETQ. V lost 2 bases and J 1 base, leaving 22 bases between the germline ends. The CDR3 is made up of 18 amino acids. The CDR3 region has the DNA TGCGCCAGCAGCTTTGTTGTGCAACCGTCATTTCGGTCCTACGAGCAGTACTTC. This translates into CASSFVVQPSFRSYEQYF.

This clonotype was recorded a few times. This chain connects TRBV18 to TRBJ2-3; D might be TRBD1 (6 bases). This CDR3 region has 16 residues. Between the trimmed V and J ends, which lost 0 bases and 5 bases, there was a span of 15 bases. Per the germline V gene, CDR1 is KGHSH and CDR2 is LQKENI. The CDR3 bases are TGTGCCAGCTCACCACCTAAACTACAGGGAGTAGATACGCAGTATTTT. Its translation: CASSPPKLQGVDTQYF.

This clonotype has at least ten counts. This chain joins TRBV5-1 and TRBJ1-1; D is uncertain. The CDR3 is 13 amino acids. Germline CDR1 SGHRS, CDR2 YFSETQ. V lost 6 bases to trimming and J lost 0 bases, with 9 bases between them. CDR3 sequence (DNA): TGCGCCAGCAAGGAGGCCGTGAACACTGAAGCTTTCTTT. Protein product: CASKEAVNTEAFF.

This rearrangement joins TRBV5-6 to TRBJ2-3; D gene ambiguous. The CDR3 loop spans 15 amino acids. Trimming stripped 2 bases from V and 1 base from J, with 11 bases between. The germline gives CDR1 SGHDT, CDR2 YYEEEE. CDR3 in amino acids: CASSLRVGGTDTQYF. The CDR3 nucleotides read TGTGCCAGCAGCTTAAGGGTTGGAGGCACAGATACGCAGTATTTT.

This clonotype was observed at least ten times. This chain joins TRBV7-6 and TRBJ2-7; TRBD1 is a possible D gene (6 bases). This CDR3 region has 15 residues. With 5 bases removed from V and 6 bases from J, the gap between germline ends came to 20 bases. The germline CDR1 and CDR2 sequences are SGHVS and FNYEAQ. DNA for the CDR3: TGTGCCAGCAGCCCCCCCGGGACAAGACCTATCGAGCAGTACTTC. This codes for CASSPPGTRPIEQYF.

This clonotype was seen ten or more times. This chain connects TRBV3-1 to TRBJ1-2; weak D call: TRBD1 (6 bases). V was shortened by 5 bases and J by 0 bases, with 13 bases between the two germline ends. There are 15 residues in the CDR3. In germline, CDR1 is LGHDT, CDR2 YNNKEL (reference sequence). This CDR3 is CASSGWTEANYGYTF. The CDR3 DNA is TGTGCCAGCAGCGGCTGGACAGAAGCTAACTATGGCTACACCTTC.

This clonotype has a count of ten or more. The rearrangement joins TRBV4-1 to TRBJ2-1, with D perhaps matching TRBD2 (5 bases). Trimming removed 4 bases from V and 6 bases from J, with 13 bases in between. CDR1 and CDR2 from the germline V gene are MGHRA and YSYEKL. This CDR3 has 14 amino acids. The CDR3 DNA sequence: TGCGCCAGCAGCCTTCCAACTAGGTCCAATGAGCAGTTCTTC. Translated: CASSLPTRSNEQFF.

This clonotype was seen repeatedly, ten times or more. In DNA form, the CDR3 reads TGCAGTGCTAGAGGCCCCCTAGCCAAAAACATTCAGTACTTC. Protein product: CSARGPLAKNIQYF. V is TRBV20-1 and J is TRBJ2-4; D call uncertain. V lost 1 base and J lost 0, with 7 bases in between. Germline V gene lookup returns CDR1 DFQATT and CDR2 SNEGSKA (reference sequence). The CDR3 is 14 amino acids.

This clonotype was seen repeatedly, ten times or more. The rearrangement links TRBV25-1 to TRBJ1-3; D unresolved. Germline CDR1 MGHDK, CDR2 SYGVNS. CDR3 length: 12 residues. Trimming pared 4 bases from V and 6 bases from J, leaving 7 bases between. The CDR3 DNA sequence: TGTGCCAGCAGTGGGGCTCCAAACACCATATATTTT. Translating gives CASSGAPNTIYF.

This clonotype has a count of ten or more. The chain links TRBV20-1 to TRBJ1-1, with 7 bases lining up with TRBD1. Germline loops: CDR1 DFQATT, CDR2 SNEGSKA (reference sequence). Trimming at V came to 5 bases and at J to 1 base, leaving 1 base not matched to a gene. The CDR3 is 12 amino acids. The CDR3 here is CSAWTGNTEAFF. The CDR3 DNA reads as TGCAGTGCTTGGACAGGGAACACTGAAGCTTTCTTT.

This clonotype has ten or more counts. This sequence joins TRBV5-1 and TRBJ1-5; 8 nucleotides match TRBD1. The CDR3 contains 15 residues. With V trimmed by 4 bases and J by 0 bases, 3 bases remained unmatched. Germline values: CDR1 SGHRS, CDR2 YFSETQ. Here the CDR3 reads CASSPTGVSNQPQHF. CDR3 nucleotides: TGCGCCAGCAGCCCGACAGGGGTTAGCAATCAGCCCCAGCATTTT.

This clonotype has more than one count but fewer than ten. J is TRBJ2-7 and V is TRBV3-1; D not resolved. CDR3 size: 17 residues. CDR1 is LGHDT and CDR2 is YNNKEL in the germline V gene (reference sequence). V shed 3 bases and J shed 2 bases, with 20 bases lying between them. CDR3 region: CASSQIRGEGQTYEQYF. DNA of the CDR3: TGTGCCAGCAGCCAGATTCGAGGTGAAGGCCAAACCTACGAGCAGTACTTC.

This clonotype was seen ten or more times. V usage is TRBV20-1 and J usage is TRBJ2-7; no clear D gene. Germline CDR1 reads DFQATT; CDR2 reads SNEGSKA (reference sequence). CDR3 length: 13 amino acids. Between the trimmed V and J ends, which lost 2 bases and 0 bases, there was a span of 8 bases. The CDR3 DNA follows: TGCAGTGCTAGATCCCAAGGCTCCTACGAGCAGTACTTC. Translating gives CSARSQGSYEQYF.

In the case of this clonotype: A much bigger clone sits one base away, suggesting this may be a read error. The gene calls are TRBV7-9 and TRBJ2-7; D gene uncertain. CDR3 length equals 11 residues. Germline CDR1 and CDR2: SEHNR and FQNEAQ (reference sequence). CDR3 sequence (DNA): TGTGCCAGCAGATTAGGCGACGAGCAGTACTTC. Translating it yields CASRLGDEQYF.

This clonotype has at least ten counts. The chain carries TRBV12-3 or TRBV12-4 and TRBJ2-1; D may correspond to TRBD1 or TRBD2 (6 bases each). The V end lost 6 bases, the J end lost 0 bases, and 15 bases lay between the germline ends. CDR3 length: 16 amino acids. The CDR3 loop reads CASSSNPGASYNEQFF. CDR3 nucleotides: TGTGCCAGCAGCTCAAACCCGGGGGCCTCCTACAATGAGCAGTTCTTC.

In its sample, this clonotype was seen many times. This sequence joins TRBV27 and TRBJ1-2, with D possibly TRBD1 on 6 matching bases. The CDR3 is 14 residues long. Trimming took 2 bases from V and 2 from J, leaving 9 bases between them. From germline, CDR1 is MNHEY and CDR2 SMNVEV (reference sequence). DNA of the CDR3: TGTGCCAGCAGTTTAATGAGGGGGAACTATGGCTACACCTTC. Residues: CASSLMRGNYGYTF.

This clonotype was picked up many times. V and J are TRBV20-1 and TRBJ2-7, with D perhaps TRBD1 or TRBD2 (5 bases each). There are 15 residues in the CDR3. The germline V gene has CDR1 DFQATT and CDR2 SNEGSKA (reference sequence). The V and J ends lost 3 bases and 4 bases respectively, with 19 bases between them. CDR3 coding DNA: TGCAGTGCTAGTCTATTCGGGACGGCGGATTACGAGCAGTACTTC. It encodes CSASLFGTADYEQYF.

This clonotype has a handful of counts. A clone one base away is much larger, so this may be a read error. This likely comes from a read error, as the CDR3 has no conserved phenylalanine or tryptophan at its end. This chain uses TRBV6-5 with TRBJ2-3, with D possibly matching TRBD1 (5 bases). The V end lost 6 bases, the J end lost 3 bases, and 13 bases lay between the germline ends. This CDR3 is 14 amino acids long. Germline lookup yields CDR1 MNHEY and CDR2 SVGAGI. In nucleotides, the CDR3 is TGTGCCAGCAGCTACAGCAGGGCGACAGATACGCAGTATATT. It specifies CASSYSRATDTQYI.